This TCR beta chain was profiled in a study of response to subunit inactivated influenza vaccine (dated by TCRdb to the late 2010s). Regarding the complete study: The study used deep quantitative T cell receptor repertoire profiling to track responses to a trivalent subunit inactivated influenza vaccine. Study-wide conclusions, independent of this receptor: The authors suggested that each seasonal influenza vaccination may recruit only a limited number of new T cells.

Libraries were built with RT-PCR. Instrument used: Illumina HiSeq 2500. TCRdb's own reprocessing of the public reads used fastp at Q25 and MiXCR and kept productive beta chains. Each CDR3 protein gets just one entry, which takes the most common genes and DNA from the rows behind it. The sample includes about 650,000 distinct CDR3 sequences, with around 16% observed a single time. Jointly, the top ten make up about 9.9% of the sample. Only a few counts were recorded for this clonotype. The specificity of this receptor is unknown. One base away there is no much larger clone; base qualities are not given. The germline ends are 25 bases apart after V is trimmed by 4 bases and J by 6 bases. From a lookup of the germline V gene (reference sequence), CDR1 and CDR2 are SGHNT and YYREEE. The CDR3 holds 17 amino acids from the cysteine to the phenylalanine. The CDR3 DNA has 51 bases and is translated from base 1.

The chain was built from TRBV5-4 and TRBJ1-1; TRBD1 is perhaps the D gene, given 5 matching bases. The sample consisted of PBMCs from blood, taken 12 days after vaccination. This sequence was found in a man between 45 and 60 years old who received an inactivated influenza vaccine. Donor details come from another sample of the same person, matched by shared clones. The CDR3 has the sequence CASSPRKQGTPGSEAFF. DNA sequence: TGTGCCAGCAGCCCACGAAAACAAGGGACCCCGGGGTCTGAAGCTTTCTTT.